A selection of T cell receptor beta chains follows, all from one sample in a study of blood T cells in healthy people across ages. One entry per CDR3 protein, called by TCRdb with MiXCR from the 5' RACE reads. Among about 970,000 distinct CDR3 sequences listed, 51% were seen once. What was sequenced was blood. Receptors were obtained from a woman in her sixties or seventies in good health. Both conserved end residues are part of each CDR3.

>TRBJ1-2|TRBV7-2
CASSNRQGSAYGYTF
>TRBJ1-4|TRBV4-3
CASSQVTDLPGYEKLFF
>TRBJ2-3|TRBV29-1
CSVRNADTQYF
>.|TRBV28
CASRVQFMAYEQYF
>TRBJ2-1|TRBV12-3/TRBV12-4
CASSLARDRANEQFF
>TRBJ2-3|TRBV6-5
CASKILGQGTDTQYF
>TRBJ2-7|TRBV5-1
CASSYRGAQGAYEQYF
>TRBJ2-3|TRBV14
CASSQRTLAGGQYF
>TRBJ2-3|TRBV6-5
CATENGDTQYF
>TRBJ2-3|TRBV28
CASTPGLSTDTQYF
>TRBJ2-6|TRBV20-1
CSAVGWAGAGANVLTF
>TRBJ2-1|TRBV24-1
CATSDPGTSGRFGEQFF
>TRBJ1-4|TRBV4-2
CASSQERRGEKLFF
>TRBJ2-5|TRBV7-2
CASTHTAETQYF
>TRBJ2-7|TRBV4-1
CASSPTSVSSYEQYF
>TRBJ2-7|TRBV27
CASRGLASSSYEQYF
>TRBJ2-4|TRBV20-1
CSARVTLSITTKNIQYF
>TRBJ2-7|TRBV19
CASSIDKTRSSYEQYF
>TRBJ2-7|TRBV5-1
CASSQSGIPYEQYF
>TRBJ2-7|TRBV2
CASSEFSGDRRTDEQYF
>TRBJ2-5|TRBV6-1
CASRPGTGVETQYF
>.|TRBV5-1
CASSLVTGLAANEQYF
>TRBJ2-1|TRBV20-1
CSAAGAPYNEQFF
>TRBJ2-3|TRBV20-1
CSAAGRRGADTQYF
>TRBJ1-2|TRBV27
CASSFTGAGGYTF
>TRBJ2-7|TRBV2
CASSDGTSGRPAYEQYF
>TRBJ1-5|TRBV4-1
CASSQVMTNQPQHF
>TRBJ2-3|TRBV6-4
CASWLSKLAEYTDTQYF
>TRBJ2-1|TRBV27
CASTPGTSSNNEQFF
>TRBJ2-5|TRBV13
CASSLPDDRGSQETQYF
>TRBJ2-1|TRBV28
CASSLLGRQDNEQFF
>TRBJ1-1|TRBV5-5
CASSNRRGATEAFF
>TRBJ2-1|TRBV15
CATSPRAGHGSYNEQFF
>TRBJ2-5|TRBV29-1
CSVVRPGGKNEQYF
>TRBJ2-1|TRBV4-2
CASSQESLEVARYNEQFF
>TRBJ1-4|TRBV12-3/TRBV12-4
CASSPRQGFRKLFF
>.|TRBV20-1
CSAHPRDRATSEQYF
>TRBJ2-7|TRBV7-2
CASSQTVGYEQYF
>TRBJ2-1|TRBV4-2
CASSPFFEGGINEQFF
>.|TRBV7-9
CASSLAGSGTYNEQYF
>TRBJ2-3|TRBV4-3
CASSRGLAAGDTQYF
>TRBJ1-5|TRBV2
CASSKLGAGHQPQHF
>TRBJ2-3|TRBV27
CASSLLQTRGTDTQYF
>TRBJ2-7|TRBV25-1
CASSEPTGGGTYEQYF